This T cell receptor beta chain emerged from a study of naive and memory T cell subsets. Findings of the study overall: The RNA method is potentially sensitive to activation and differentiation changes. Both skin biopsy types reportedly yielded TCRs, tuberculin sites far more.

CDR3 length: 19 amino acids. Germline CDR1 is LNHDA and CDR2 is SQIVND (reference sequence). The trim removed 3 bases at V and 4 bases at J, leaving 11 bases unmatched. Of note for this clonotype: Its antigen is still unknown.

The SP2 primer and nested alpha and beta constant region primers amplified ligated cDNA in four rounds. Alpha and beta constant region primers primed reverse transcription for blood and skin samples. From the UMI-ligation and nested PCR reads, TCRdb called clonotypes with MiXCR, one entry per CDR3 protein. The repertoire includes tens of thousands of distinct CDR3 sequences, 8% to 13% of them detected once, and 3.5% to 5% sits in the top ten. Indicated treatment: skin biopsy from PPD injection site in Mantoux-positive individual. An oligonucleotide containing a UMI was ligated to the 3' end of TCR cDNA. Skin biopsies came from PPD injection sites in Mantoux-positive individuals.

Specimen: skin, collected from a tuberculin skin test site. The receptor comes from an adult in good health. V is TRBV19 and J is TRBJ2-6; 11 nucleotides line up with TRBD1. CDR3 DNA: TGTGCCAGTAGTATTAAGCGGACAGGGGGCGCGACGGGGGCCAACGTCCTGACTTTC. Amino acids: CASSIKRTGGATGANVLTF.